These 8 T cell receptor beta chains were sequenced from one sample in a study of T cell repertoires in cytomegalovirus infection. TCRdb processed the reads anew with MiXCR; each CDR3 protein has one entry. Among fewer than 200,000 distinct CDR3 sequences listed, roughly 9% were seen once. The specimen sequenced was PBMCs. The source of these receptors is a human donor in good health (CMV status not recorded). Some clones in this sample may be carry-over from other donors' samples.

This clonotype was counted only a few times. This chain uses TRBV28 with TRBJ2-2, with D unclear. This CDR3 comprises 14 residues. Trimming shortened V by 6 bases and J by 0 bases, and 8 bases separated the two germline ends. The germline gives CDR1 MDHEN, CDR2 SYDVKM. The CDR3 DNA is TGTGCCAGCAGCGCCAGGACGAACACCGGGGAGCTGTTTTTT. Amino acid sequence: CASSARTNTGELFF.

Concerning this clonotype itself: This CDR3 fails to terminate in the conserved phenylalanine or tryptophan, so it likely reflects a read error. This chain links TRBV7-2 with TRBJ2-7; D remains ambiguous. Trimming pared 2 bases from V and 3 bases from J, leaving 5 bases between. Germline V gives CDR1 SGHTA, CDR2 FQGNSA. The CDR3 consists of 12 residues. The CDR3 nucleotides read TGTGCCAGCAGCTTAAACGGCTACGAGCAGTACTCC. Protein sequence: CASSLNGYEQYS.

The J gene is TRBJ2-7, the V gene TRBV12-3 or TRBV12-4; no firm D call. The CDR3 is 13 residues long. The germline V and J ends were trimmed by 5 bases and 2 bases, with 10 bases remaining between them. The DNA for the CDR3 is TGTGCCAGCAGTCTTTGGCCAGCCTACGAGCAGTACTTC. It yields the protein CASSLWPAYEQYF.

The rearrangement uses TRBV2 and TRBJ2-2, with D perhaps matching TRBD1 (5 bases). Germline CDR1 and CDR2: SNHLY and FYNNEI. The CDR3 has 14 residues. V was clipped by 6 bases and J by 2 bases, with 10 bases between them. CDR3 coding DNA: TGTGCCAGCAGGAATCAGGGTAACACCGGGGAGCTGTTTTTT. Encoded protein: CASRNQGNTGELFF.

Ten or more counts support this clonotype. The rearrangement uses TRBV28 and TRBJ1-3; no clear D gene. Per the germline V gene, CDR1 is MDHEN and CDR2 is SYDVKM. The CDR3 is 11 amino acids. V was cut by 3 bases and J by 8 bases, with 5 bases left in between. The CDR3 DNA sequence: TGTGCCAGCAGTTTCGGTCACACCATATATTTT. It translates to CASSFGHTIYF.

This clonotype was detected only a few times. The chain is built from TRBV19 and TRBJ1-5; no firm D call. CDR1 and CDR2 (germline): LNHDA, SQIVND (reference sequence). V was shortened by 1 base and J by 0 bases, with 7 bases between the two germline ends. This CDR3 comprises 15 residues. CDR3 amino acids: CASSIAVDSNQPQHF. Written as DNA, the CDR3 is TGTGCCAGTAGTATAGCCGTGGATAGCAATCAGCCCCAGCATTTT.

This clonotype was seen repeatedly, ten times or more. V usage is TRBV23-1 and J usage is TRBJ1-5, with D unresolved. TRBV23-1 is an open reading frame whose function is uncertain. This CDR3 region has 15 residues. The V end was cut by 2 bases, the J end by 1 base, with 9 bases between. This CDR3 is CASSQHGGSNQPQHF. CDR3 bases: TGCGCCAGCAGTCAACACGGCGGGAGCAATCAGCCCCAGCATTTT.

This sequence joins TRBV28 and TRBJ1-2; TRBD1 matches at 11 bases. Germline V gene lookup returns CDR1 MDHEN and CDR2 SYDVKM. The trim removed 3 bases at V and 5 bases at J, leaving 2 bases unmatched. The CDR3 is 14 amino acids. The DNA for the CDR3 is TGTGCCAGCAGTTTCGGACAGGGGGCTTATGGCTACACCTTC. As protein: CASSFGQGAYGYTF.